The next 26 T cell receptor beta chains were all read from a single sample in a study of control samples from healthy donors and cancer patients (dated by TCRdb to about 2020). The method behind the library was the immunoSEQ multiplex PCR assay. Here the immuneACCESS table is served through TCRdb, limited to in-frame sequences with V and J called. Missing clones are a known gap in these copies; in checked studies unresolved V genes cover under half, and the rest lacks a known reason. The sample has about 220,000 clones on record, 90% to 95% of them singletons. The ten largest clones represent about 1.6% of the sample. The sequencing sample was made of blood. The receptor set was obtained from a man aged 45 to 65 in good health.

The CDR3 protein is CATLATGDTQYF. The CDR3 DNA follows: TGTGCCACCTTAGCCACCGGAGATACGCAGTATTTT. The rearrangement links TRBV6-5 to TRBJ2-3; unclear D gene. This CDR3 is built from 12 residues. Trimming cost V 10 bases and J 5 bases, with 13 bases left between them. The germline gives CDR1 MNHEY, CDR2 SVGAGI.

The chain uses TRBV25-1 and TRBJ1-1; no firm D call. Trimming took off 6 bases at V and 3 bases at J, with 11 bases between the two ends. The CDR3 loop spans 13 amino acids. Per germline, CDR1 MGHDK and CDR2 SYGVNS. The CDR3 sequence: CASRSKGDTEAFF. The DNA of the CDR3 is TGTGCCAGCAGATCAAAGGGCGACACTGAAGCTTTCTTT. Full variable domain (outside the CDR3, taken from reference TRBV25-1 and TRBJ1-1): EADIYQTPRYLVIGTGKKITLECSQTMGHDKMYWYQQDPGMELHLIHYSYGVNSTEKGDLSSESTVSRIRTEHFPLTLESARPSHTSQYLCASRSKGDTEAFFGQGTRLTVV.

The chain employs TRBV18 and TRBJ1-5; 7 bases align to TRBD1. V shed 3 bases and J 4 bases; nucleotides not matched to a gene: 3. The CDR3 length is 14 residues. Germline V gives CDR1 KGHSH, CDR2 LQKENI. CDR3 in DNA: TGTGCCAGCTCACCTTGGACAGGAAATCAGCCCCAGCATTTT. The encoded protein is CASSPWTGNQPQHF.

V gene TRBV5-6 combines with J gene TRBJ1-2, with 12 bases that match TRBD1. The trim removed 2 bases at V and 4 bases at J, leaving 9 bases unmatched. Per germline, CDR1 SGHDT and CDR2 YYEEEE. The CDR3 contains 17 residues. The CDR3 bases are TGTGCCAGCAGCTTAGGGACAGGGGGCGCGAAAGGCTATGGCTACACCTTC. This gives the protein CASSLGTGGAKGYGYTF. Using reference TRBV5-6 and TRBJ1-2 for the parts outside the CDR3, the full variable domain is DAGVTQSPTHLIKTRGQQVTLRCSPKSGHDTVSWYQQALGQGPQFIFQYYEEEERQRGNFPDRFSGHQFPNYSSELNVNALLLGDSALYLCASSLGTGGAKGYGYTFGSGTRLTVV.

V is TRBV29-1 and J is TRBJ2-2; tentative D call: TRBD2 (5 bases). The CDR3 runs 13 residues. Looked up from germline, CDR1 is SQVTM and CDR2 is ANQGSEA. V lost 6 bases to trimming and J lost 5 bases, with 13 bases between them. CDR3 in DNA: TGCAGCGTCCGAGGGCTGAGAACCGGGGAGCTGTTTTTT. Its translation: CSVRGLRTGELFF.

The chain uses TRBV9 and TRBJ2-2, with 7 bases fitting TRBD1. Germline CDR1 reads SGDLS; CDR2 reads YYNGEE. V lost 3 bases, J lost 4 bases, and 6 bases stayed unmatched. CDR3 length equals 15 residues. The CDR3 region is CASSEDRVGTGELFF. CDR3 coding DNA: TGTGCCAGCAGCGAAGACAGGGTGGGCACCGGGGAGCTGTTTTTT.

J is TRBJ2-3 and V is TRBV3-1 (or the pseudogene TRBV3-2); maybe TRBD1 (5 bases). The CDR3 has 11 amino acids. The germline CDR1 and CDR2 sequences are LGHDT and YNNKEL (reference sequence). V lost 7 bases, J lost 4 bases, and 6 bases lay in between. The CDR3 DNA is TGTGCCAGCACACAGGCAGATACGCAGTATTTT. Translating it yields CASTQADTQYF.

The chain links TRBV9 to TRBJ1-2; possible D gene TRBD1, 6 bases. This CDR3 region has 15 residues. Germline lookup yields CDR1 SGDLS and CDR2 YYNGEE. Trimming left V 0 bases short and J 8 bases short, with 17 bases between. CDR3 coding DNA: TGTGCCAGCAGCGTAGGACCTGGGCAGGGGAACGGCTACACCTTC. Its protein product is CASSVGPGQGNGYTF.

This chain uses TRBV7-9 with TRBJ1-4; tentative D call: TRBD1 (6 bases). The CDR3 totals 15 residues. Germline values: CDR1 SEHNR, CDR2 FQNEAQ (reference sequence). V was clipped by 3 bases and J by 8 bases, with 16 bases between them. The DNA for the CDR3 is TGTGCCAGCAGCTTCAAACAGGGCCTGAGGGAAAAACTGTTTTTT. It codes for CASSFKQGLREKLFF. The full variable domain, in which reference TRBV7-9 and TRBJ1-4 provide the parts outside the CDR3, is DTGVSQNPRHKITKRGQNVTFRCDPISEHNRLYWYRQTLGQGPEFLTYFQNEAQLEKSRLLSDRFSAERPKGSFSTLEIQRTEQGDSAMYLCASSFKQGLREKLFFGSGTQLSVL.

CDR3 residues: CASSPWGGGTDTQYF. CDR3 nucleotide sequence: TGTGCCAGCAGCCCCTGGGGCGGCGGTACAGATACGCAGTATTTT. The V and J genes are TRBV7-8 and TRBJ2-3; D may be TRBD1 (5 bases). Looked up from germline, CDR1 is SGHVS and CDR2 is FQNEAQ. Trimming shortened V by 5 bases and J by 3 bases, and 15 bases separated the two germline ends. The length of the CDR3 is 15 residues.

V usage is TRBV5-6 and J usage is TRBJ2-1; 11 positions match TRBD2. This CDR3 region has 15 residues. V lost 1 base to trimming and J lost 8 bases; unmatched junction nucleotides: 5. Germline CDR1 reads SGHDT; CDR2 reads YYEEEE. This chain's CDR3 is CASSLIAGGLDEQFF. In nucleotides, the CDR3 is TGTGCCAGCAGCTTGATAGCGGGGGGGCTCGATGAGCAGTTCTTC.

The chain uses TRBV29-1 and TRBJ2-7; 7 bases fit TRBD1. The ends lost 3 bases at V and 5 bases at J; junction bases unmatched: 4. The CDR3 contains 12 residues. Per germline, CDR1 SQVTM and CDR2 ANQGSEA. The CDR3 DNA is TGCAGCGTTGATCTACAGGGGAACGAGCAGTACTTC. This gives the protein CSVDLQGNEQYF.

The rearrangement links TRBV5-1 to TRBJ2-3, with 8 bases identical to TRBD2. V shed 3 bases, J shed 2 bases, and the junction held 14 bases outside the gene matches. The V gene's germline CDR1 is SGHRS and CDR2 YFSETQ. The CDR3 contains 18 residues. CDR3: CASSSGRGSGGYTDTQYF. CDR3 sequence (DNA): TGCGCCAGCAGCTCTGGGAGAGGGAGCGGGGGATACACAGATACGCAGTATTTT.

V is TRBV5-1 and J is TRBJ1-2; the D gene is possibly TRBD1 (5 bases). The germline CDR1 and CDR2 sequences are SGHRS and YFSETQ. Trimming left V 6 bases short and J 4 bases short, with 16 bases between. The CDR3 loop spans 14 amino acids. Here the CDR3 DNA reads TGCGCCAGCACCGAACCAGGGACGGGCTATGGCTACACCTTC. Its protein is CASTEPGTGYGYTF. Drawing the rest from reference TRBV5-1 and TRBJ1-2, the complete variable domain is KAGVTQTPRYLIKTRGQQVTLSCSPISGHRSVSWYQQTPGQGLQFLFEYFSETQRNKGNFPGRFSGRQFSNSRSEMNVSTLELGDSALYLCASTEPGTGYGYTFGSGTRLTVV.

This clone came up a few times. Other DNA sequences in this sample translate to the same CDR3. The chain joins TRBV7-2 to TRBJ1-2; the D gene is possibly TRBD1 (5 bases). Germline assignment: CDR1 SGHTA and CDR2 FQGNSA. The CDR3 runs to 15 residues. The V end lost 0 bases, the J end lost 5 bases, and 13 bases lay between the germline ends. CDR3 sequence: CASSLARRQTYGYTF. The CDR3 nucleotides are TGTGCCAGCAGCTTAGCTCGTCGACAGACTTATGGCTACACCTTC.

The V and J genes are TRBV7-9 and TRBJ2-1; TRBD2 matches 8 bases. The CDR3 length is 13 residues. The germline V gene has CDR1 SEHNR and CDR2 FQNEAQ (reference sequence). Trimming removed 7 bases from V and 10 bases from J; junction bases left unmatched: 9. In nucleotides, the CDR3 is TGTGCCAGCACCATCACAGTAGCGGGGGAGCAGTTCTTC. It codes for CASTITVAGEQFF.

V is TRBV7-9 and J is TRBJ1-1, with 9 bases identical to TRBD1. The V and J ends lost 8 bases and 2 bases, in that order; junction bases with no gene match: 6. The germline V gene encodes CDR1 SEHNR and CDR2 FQNEAQ (reference sequence). The CDR3 spans 14 residues. The DNA for the CDR3 is TGTGCCAGCCGCCCGACAGGGGGAAACACTGAAGCTTTCTTT. It encodes CASRPTGGNTEAFF.

The chain is built from TRBV9 and TRBJ1-4; the D is unclear. The germline gives CDR1 SGDLS, CDR2 YYNGEE. The CDR3 length is 15 residues. Trimming pared 0 bases from V and 5 bases from J, leaving 11 bases between. This CDR3 reads CASSVEPPPNEKLFF. Here the CDR3 DNA reads TGTGCCAGCAGCGTAGAACCGCCCCCCAATGAAAAACTGTTTTTT.

This sequence joins TRBV15 and TRBJ2-5; tentatively, D is TRBD2 (6 bases). Trimming shortened V by 6 bases and J by 5 bases, and 13 bases separated the two germline ends. CDR1 is LNHNV, CDR2 YYDKDF, per germline (reference sequence). CDR3 size: 13 residues. The DNA of the CDR3 is TGTGCCACCAGGGAGTACCGGGGGGAGACCCAGTACTTC. It translates to CATREYRGETQYF.

The rearrangement uses TRBV11-2 and TRBJ2-1; 8 bases match TRBD2. Per germline, CDR1 SGHAT and CDR2 FQNNGV. The CDR3 covers 17 residues. V lost 0 bases, J lost 0 bases, and 4 bases stayed unmatched. The CDR3 DNA reads TGTGCCAGCAGCTTAGAGGGCGGGGGGAGCTCCTACAATGAGCAGTTCTTC. This codes for CASSLEGGGSSYNEQFF.

The chain is built from TRBV7-9 and TRBJ2-2; TRBD1 matches at 7 bases. This CDR3 is built from 19 residues. The trim removed 2 bases at V and 0 bases at J, leaving 12 bases unmatched. Germline V gene data show CDR1 as SEHNR and CDR2 as FQNEAQ (reference sequence). CDR3 nucleotide sequence: TGTGCCAGCAGCTTATCTCCCACAGGGGCGAGGGCGAACACCGGGGAGCTGTTTTTT. Translating it yields CASSLSPTGARANTGELFF.

The chain is built from TRBV7-6 and TRBJ2-2; 11 bases are a match to TRBD2. Germline V gene data show CDR1 as SGHVS and CDR2 as FNYEAQ. After removal of 1 base from V and 4 bases from J, the junction contained 8 bases not matched to a gene. This CDR3 has 18 amino acids. CDR3: CASSLGGPTSGATGELFF. CDR3 DNA: TGTGCCAGCAGCTTAGGGGGGCCGACTAGCGGGGCCACCGGGGAGCTGTTTTTT.

The chain links TRBV7-3 to TRBJ1-1; D gene uncertain. V dropped 2 bases and J dropped 5 bases, with 15 bases sitting between them. Germline CDR1 is SGHTA and CDR2 is FQGTGA. There are 15 residues in the CDR3. In DNA form, the CDR3 reads TGTGCCAGCAGCTTAGCAGGAGGAGGAATAACTGAAGCTTTCTTT. Translated, it gives CASSLAGGGITEAFF. Complete variable domain (other parts from reference TRBV7-3 and TRBJ1-1): GAGVSQTPSNKVTEKGKYVELRCDPISGHTALYWYRQSLGQGPEFLIYFQGTGAADDSGLPNDRFFAVRPEGSVSTLKIQRTERGDSAVYLCASSLAGGGITEAFFGQGTRLTVV.

This clone came up once. Other DNA sequences from this sample encode an identical CDR3 as well. The rearrangement joins TRBV20-1 to TRBJ1-1; D unclear. Germline CDR1 is DFQATT and CDR2 is SNEGSKA (reference sequence). CDR3 length equals 11 residues. The CDR3 nucleotides read TGCAGCGCTCGGGGGAACACTGAAGCTTTCTTT. It specifies CSARGNTEAFF.

CDR3 coding DNA: TGTGCCAGCAGCCCCTCCGGGTCGCGCACTGAAGCTTTCTTT. Translated, it gives CASSPSGSRTEAFF. The rearrangement joins TRBV7-2 to TRBJ1-1, with D unclear. CDR3 length equals 14 residues. V was trimmed by 5 bases and J by 4 bases, leaving 14 bases between them. Germline values: CDR1 SGHTA, CDR2 FQGNSA.

On this clone: The junction does not match germline at one end; this may be a read error. The chain links TRBV4-1 to TRBJ1-2; D not resolved. The germline gives CDR1 MGHRA, CDR2 YSYEKL. CDR3 size: 14 residues. CDR3 protein: CASSQSMGPSGMSF. The CDR3 region has the DNA TGCGCCAGCAGCCAATCCATGGGCCCTTCGGGGATGAGCTTC.